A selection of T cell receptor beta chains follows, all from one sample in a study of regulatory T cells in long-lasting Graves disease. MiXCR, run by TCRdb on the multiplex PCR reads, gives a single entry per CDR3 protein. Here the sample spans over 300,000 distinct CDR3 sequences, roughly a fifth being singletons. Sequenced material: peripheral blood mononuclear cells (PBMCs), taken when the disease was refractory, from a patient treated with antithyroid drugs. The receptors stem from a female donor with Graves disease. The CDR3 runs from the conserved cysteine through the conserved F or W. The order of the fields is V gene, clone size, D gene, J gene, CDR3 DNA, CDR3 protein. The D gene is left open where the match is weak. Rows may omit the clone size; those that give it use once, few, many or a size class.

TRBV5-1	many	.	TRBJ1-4	TGCGCCAGCCGACAGGATGCAACTAATGAAAAACTGTTTTTT	CASRQDATNEKLFF
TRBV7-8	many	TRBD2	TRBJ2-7	TGTGCCAGCAGCTTAGAGGGGAGGGGTACCTACGAGCAGTACTTC	CASSLEGRGTYEQYF
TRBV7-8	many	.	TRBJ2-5	TGTGCCAGCAGCTCCTCTGACAGGCGCGAGACCCAGTACTTC	CASSSSDRRETQYF
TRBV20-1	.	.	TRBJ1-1	TGCAGTGCTAGAGATTTCAAACACGTTTTTGAAGCTTTCTTT	CSARDFKHVFEAFF
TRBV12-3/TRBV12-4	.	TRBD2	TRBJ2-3	TGTGCCAGCAGTAGACTAGCGAGGACGACAGATACGCAGTATTTT	CASSRLARTTDTQYF
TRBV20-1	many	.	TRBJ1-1	TGCAGTGCTAGGAGCCGTCGGGGGCGGTCTGAAGCTTTCTTT	CSARSRRGRSEAFF
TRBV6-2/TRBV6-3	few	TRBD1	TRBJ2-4	TGTGCCAGCGGACAGGGGCGCGTGGGTGCGGCCAAAAACATTCAGTACTTC	CASGQGRVGAAKNIQYF
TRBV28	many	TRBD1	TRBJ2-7	TGTGCCAGCAGTTTGACAGGGGGCATCTACGAGCAGTACTTC	CASSLTGGIYEQYF
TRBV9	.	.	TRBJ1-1	TGTGCCAGCAGCGTTCGACCTGAGGGCACTGAAGCTTTCTTT	CASSVRPEGTEAFF
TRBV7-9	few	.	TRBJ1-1	TGTGCCAGCAGCTCAGATGGGGGGCTTGAAGCTTTCTTT	CASSSDGGLEAFF
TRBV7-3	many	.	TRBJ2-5	TGTGCCAGCAGCTTTGCGGTTGCGGAGACCCAGTACTTC	CASSFAVAETQYF
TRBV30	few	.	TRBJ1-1	TGTGCCTGGAGAAATCGGGGTTTGAACACTGAAGCTTTCTTT	CAWRNRGLNTEAFF
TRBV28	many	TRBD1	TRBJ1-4	TGTGCCAGCAGTAAACAGACAGGGGTTAATGAAAAACTGTTTTTT	CASSKQTGVNEKLFF
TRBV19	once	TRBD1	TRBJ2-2	TGTGCCAGCCGGGACAGGGCAATCGGGGAGCTGTTTTTT	CASRDRAIGELFF
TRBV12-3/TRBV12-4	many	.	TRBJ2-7	TGTGCCAGCACGACGACTAGTCGTCCGTACGAGCAGTACTTC	CASTTTSRPYEQYF
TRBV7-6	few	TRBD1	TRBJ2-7	TGTGCCAGCAGCTCGACAGGGGGCTTGGACGAGCAGTACTTC	CASSSTGGLDEQYF
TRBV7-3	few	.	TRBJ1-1	TGTGCCAGCAGCTTCGGGGTGGACACTGAAGCTTTCTTT	CASSFGVDTEAFF
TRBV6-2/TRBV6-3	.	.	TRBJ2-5	TGTGCCGGCAGTTACTCAGGCAGGGGAGAGACCCAGTACTTC	CAGSYSGRGETQYF
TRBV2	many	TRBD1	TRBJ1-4	TGTGCCAGTTCGGGACAGGGTGGTGAAAAACTGTTTTTT	CASSGQGGEKLFF
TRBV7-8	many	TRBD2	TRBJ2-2	TGTGCCAGCAGCTTACCTGGGACTAGCGGGAACACCGGGGAGCTGTTTTTT	CASSLPGTSGNTGELFF
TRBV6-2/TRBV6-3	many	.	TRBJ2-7	TGTGCCAGCAGCCCTTCCTACGAGCAGTACTTC	CASSPSYEQYF
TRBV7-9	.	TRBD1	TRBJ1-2	TGTGCCAGCAGCTTAGATTGGGACAGGGGAATCTATGGCTACACCTTC	CASSLDWDRGIYGYTF
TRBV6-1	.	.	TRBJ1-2	TGTGCCAGCAGTGACCGGGACACCTATGGCTACACCTTC	CASSDRDTYGYTF
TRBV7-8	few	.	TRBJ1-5	TGTGCCAGCTCTCCAACTTATCAGCCCCAGCATTTT	CASSPTYQPQHF